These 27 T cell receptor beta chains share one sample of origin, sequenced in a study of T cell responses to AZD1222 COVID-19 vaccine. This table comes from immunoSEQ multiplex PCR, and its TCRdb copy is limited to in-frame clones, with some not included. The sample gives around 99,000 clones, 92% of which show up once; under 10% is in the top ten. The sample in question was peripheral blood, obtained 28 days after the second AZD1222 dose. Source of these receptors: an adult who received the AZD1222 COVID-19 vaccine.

CDR3 sequence reads: CASGLGTSGQETQYF. CDR3 in DNA: TGTGCTAGTGGTTTGGGGACTAGCGGCCAAGAGACCCAGTACTTC. The chain employs TRBV12-5 and TRBJ2-5, with 10 bases identical to TRBD2. Germline-derived CDR1 and CDR2 are LGHNT and FRNRAP. The J segment lost 1 base and the V segment lost 1 base, leaving 0 bases of the junction unmatched. The CDR3 has 15 residues.

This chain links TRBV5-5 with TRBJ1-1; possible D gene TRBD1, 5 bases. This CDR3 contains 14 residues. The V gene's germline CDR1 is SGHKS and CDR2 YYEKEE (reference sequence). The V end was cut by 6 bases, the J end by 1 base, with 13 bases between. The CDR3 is CASTGRPANTEAFF. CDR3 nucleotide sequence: TGTGCCAGCACGGGACGGCCGGCGAACACTGAAGCTTTCTTT.

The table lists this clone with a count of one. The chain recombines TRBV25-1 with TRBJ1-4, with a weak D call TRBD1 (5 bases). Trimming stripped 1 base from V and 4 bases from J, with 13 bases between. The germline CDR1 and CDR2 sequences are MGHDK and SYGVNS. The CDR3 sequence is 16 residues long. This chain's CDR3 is CASSEFRGPFNEKLFF. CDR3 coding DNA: TGTGCCAGCAGTGAATTTCGGGGCCCATTTAATGAAAAACTGTTTTTT.

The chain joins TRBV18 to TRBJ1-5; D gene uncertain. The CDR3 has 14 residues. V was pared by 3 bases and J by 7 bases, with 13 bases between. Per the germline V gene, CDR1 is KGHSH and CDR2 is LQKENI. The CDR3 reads CASSPGTMGQPQHF. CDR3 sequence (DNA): TGTGCCAGCTCACCGGGCACCATGGGGCAGCCCCAGCATTTT. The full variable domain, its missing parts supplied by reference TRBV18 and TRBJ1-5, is NAGVMQNPRHLVRRRGQEARLRCSPMKGHSHVYWYRQLPEEGLKFMVYLQKENIIDESGMPKERFSAEFPKEGPSILRIQQVVRGDSAAYFCASSPGTMGQPQHFGDGTRLSIL.

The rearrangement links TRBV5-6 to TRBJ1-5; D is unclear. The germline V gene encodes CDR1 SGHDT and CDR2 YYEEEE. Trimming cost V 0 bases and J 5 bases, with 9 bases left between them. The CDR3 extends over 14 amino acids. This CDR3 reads CASSLGVRDQPQHF. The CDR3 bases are TGTGCCAGCAGCTTGGGGGTACGGGATCAGCCCCAGCATTTT.

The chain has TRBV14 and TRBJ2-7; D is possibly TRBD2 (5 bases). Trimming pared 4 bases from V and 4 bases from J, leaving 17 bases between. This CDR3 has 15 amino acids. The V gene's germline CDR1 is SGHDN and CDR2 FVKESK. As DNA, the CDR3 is TGTGCCAGCAGCCGCCCGGGGTCTCCGAATTACGAGCAGTACTTC. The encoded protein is CASSRPGSPNYEQYF. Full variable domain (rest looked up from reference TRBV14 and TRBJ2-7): EAGVTQFPSHSVIEKGQTVTLRCDPISGHDNLYWYRRVMGKEIKFLLHFVKESKQDESGMPNNRFLAERTGGTYSTLKVQPAELEDSGVYFCASSRPGSPNYEQYFGPGTRLTVT.

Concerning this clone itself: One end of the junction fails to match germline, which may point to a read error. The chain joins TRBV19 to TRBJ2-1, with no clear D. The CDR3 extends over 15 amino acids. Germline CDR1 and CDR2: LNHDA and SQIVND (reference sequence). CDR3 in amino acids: CASRIGPISYNEQFF. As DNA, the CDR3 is TGTGCCAGTAGGATAGGTCCTATTTCCTACAATGAGCAGTTCTTC.

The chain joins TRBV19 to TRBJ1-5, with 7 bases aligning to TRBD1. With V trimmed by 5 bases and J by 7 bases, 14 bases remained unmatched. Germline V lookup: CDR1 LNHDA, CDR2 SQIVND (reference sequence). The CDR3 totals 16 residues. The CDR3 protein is CASSAQQGKAYQPQHF. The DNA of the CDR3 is TGTGCCAGTAGTGCCCAACAGGGGAAGGCATACCAGCCCCAGCATTTT. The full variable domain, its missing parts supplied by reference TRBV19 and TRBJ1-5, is DGGITQSPKYLFRKEGQNVTLSCEQNLNHDAMYWYRQDPGQGLRLIYYSQIVNDFQKGDIAEGYSVSREKKESFPLTVTSAQKNPTAFYLCASSAQQGKAYQPQHFGDGTRLSIL.

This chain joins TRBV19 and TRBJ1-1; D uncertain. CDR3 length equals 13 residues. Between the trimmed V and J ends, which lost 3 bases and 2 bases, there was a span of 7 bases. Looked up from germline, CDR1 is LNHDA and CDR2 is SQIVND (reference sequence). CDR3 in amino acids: CASSIGDNTEAFF. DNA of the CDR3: TGTGCCAGTAGTATTGGGGATAACACTGAAGCTTTCTTT. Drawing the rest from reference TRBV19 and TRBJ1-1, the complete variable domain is DGGITQSPKYLFRKEGQNVTLSCEQNLNHDAMYWYRQDPGQGLRLIYYSQIVNDFQKGDIAEGYSVSREKKESFPLTVTSAQKNPTAFYLCASSIGDNTEAFFGQGTRLTVV.

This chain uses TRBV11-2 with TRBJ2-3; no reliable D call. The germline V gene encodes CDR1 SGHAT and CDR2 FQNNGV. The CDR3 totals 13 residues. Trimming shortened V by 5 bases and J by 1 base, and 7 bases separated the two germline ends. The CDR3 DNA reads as TGTGCCAGCAGCCTCCCAGGCACAGATACGCAGTATTTT. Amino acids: CASSLPGTDTQYF.

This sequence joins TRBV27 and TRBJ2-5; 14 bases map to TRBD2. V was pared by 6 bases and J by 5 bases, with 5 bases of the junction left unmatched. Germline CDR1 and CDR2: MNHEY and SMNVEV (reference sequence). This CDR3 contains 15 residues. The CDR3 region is CASSRLAGGPETQYF. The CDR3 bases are TGTGCCAGCAGCAGACTAGCGGGAGGGCCGGAGACCCAGTACTTC.

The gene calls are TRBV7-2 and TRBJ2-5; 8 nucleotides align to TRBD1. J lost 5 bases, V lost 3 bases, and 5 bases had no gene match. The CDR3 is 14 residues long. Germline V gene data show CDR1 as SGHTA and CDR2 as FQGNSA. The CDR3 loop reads CASSFSRGLETQYF. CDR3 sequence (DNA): TGTGCCAGCAGCTTCAGCAGGGGGCTGGAGACCCAGTACTTC.

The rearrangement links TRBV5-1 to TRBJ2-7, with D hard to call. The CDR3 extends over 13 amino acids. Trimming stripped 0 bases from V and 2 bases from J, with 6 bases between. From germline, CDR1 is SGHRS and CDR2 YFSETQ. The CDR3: CASSLGRAYEQYF. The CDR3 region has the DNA TGCGCCAGCAGCTTGGGCCGCGCCTACGAGCAGTACTTC.

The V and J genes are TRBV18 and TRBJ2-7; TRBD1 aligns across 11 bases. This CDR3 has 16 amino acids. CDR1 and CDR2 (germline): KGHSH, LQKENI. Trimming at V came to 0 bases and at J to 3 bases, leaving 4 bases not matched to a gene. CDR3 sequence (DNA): TGTGCCAGCTCACCACCGTGGACAGGGGGCTTCTACGAGCAGTACTTC. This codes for CASSPPWTGGFYEQYF.

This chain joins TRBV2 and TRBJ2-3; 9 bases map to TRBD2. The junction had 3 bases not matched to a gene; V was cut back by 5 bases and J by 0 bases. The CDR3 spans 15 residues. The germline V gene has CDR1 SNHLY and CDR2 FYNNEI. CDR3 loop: CASSSSGDSTDTQYF. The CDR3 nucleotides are TGTGCCAGCAGTTCTAGCGGGGATAGCACAGATACGCAGTATTTT.

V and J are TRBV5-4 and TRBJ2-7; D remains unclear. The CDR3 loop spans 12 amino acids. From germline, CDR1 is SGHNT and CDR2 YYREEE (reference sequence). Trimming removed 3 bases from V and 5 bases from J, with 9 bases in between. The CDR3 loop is CASSSYLHEQYF. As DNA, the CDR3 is TGTGCCAGCAGCTCCTACCTCCACGAGCAGTACTTC.

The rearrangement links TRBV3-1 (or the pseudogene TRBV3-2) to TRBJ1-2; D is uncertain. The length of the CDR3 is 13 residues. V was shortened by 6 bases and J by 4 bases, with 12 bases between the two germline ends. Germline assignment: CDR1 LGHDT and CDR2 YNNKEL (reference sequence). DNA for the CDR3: TGTGCCAGCAGTTCCCTCAACTTCTATGGCTACACCTTC. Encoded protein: CASSSLNFYGYTF.

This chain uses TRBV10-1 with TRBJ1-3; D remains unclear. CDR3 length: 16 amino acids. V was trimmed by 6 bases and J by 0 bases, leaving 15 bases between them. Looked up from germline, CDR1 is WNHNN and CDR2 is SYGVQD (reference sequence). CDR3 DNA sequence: TGCGCCAGCAGCCCCGGACCGATTTACTCTGGAAACACCATATATTTT. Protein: CASSPGPIYSGNTIYF.

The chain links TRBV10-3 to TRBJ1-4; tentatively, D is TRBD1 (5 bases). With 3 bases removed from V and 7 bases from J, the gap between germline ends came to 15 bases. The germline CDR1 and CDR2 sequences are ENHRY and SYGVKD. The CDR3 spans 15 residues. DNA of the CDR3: TGTGCCATCAGTGACTTCAGGGATAGGAGTGAAAAACTGTTTTTT. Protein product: CAISDFRDRSEKLFF.

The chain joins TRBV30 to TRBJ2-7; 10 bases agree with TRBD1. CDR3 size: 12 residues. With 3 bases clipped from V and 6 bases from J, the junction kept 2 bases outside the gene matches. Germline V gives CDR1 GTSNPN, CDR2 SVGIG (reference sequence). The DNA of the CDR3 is TGTGCCTGGAGAAGGGACAGGGGCGAGCAGTACTTC. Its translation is CAWRRDRGEQYF.

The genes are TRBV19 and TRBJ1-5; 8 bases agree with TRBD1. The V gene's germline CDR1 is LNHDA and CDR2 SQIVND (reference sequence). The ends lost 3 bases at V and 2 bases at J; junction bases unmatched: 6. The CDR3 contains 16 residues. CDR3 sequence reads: CASSMMTGEGNQPQHF. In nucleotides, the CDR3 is TGTGCCAGTAGTATGATGACAGGGGAGGGCAATCAGCCCCAGCATTTT.

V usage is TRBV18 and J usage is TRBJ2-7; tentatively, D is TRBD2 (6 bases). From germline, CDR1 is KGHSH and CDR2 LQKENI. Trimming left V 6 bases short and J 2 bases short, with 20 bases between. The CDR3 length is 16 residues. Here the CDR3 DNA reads TGTGCCAGCTCGCTTATCGGGGGTAACCTCGCCTACGAGCAGTACTTC. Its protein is CASSLIGGNLAYEQYF.

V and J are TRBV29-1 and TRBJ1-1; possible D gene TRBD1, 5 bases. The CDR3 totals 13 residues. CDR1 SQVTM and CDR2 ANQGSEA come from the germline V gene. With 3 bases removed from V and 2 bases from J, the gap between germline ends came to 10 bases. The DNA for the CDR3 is TGCAGCGTTGAGTCAGGGATCAACACTGAAGCTTTCTTT. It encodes CSVESGINTEAFF. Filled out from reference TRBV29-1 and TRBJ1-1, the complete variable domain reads SAVISQKPSRDICQRGTSLTIQCQVDSQVTMMFWYRQQPGQSLTLIATANQGSEATYESGFVIDKFPISRPNLTFSTLTVSNMSPEDSSIYLCSVESGINTEAFFGQGTRLTVV.

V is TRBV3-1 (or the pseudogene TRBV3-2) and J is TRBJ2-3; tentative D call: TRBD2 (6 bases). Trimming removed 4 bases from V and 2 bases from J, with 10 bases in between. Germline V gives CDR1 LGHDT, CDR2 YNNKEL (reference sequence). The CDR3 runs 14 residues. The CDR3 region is CASSPGLHTDTQYF. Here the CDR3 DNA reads TGTGCCAGCAGCCCGGGACTTCACACAGATACGCAGTATTTT.

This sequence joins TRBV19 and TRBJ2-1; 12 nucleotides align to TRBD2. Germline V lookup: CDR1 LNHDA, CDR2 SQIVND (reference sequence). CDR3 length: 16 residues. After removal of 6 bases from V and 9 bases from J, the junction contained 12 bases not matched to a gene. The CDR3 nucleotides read TGTGCCAGTAGAAATCAGCTAGCGGGAGGGCCGGGTGAGCAGTTCTTC. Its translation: CASRNQLAGGPGEQFF.

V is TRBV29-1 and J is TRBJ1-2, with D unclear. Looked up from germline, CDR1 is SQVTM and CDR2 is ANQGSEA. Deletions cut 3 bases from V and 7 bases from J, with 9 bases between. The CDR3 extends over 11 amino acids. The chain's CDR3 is CSVDRRSGYTF. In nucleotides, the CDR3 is TGCAGCGTTGACCGAAGGAGTGGCTACACCTTC.

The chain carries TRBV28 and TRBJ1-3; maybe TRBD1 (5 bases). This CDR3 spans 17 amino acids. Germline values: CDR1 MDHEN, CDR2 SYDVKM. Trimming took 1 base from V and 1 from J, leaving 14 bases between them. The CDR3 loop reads CASSLFFRGESGNTIYF. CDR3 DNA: TGTGCCAGCAGTTTATTTTTTAGGGGCGAATCTGGAAACACCATATATTTT.